The 20 T cell receptor beta chains below all came from one sample that was sequenced in a study of high-grade serous ovarian cancer treatment subgroups. The tumor samples were collected prior to definitive surgery or chemotherapy. Clones were read by immunoSEQ multiplex PCR, and TCRdb kept only the in-frame ones, dropping some. Counted here are approximately 40,000 clones, around 80% occurring once; the ten biggest clones make up around 3.3%. The sequenced sample was tumor tissue. These TCRs come from a human donor with high-grade serous ovarian cancer.

The chain combines TRBV12-5 with TRBJ2-2, with D unresolved. Looked up from germline, CDR1 is LGHNT and CDR2 is FRNRAP. This CDR3 is 16 amino acids long. V was pared by 2 bases and J by 4 bases, with 14 bases between. CDR3 coding DNA: TGTGCTAGTGGTTTGTCCCAGAAGCGATCCACCGGGGAGCTGTTTTTT. It is translated as CASGLSQKRSTGELFF.

The rearrangement joins TRBV18 to TRBJ2-7; 8 nucleotides agree with TRBD1. CDR1 is KGHSH, CDR2 LQKENI, per germline. The CDR3 extends over 16 amino acids. J gave up 3 bases and V 2 bases, and 9 bases lay outside the gene matches. CDR3 DNA sequence: TGTGCCAGCTCACCAAGCTTGGCAGGGGGCAGCTACGAGCAGTACTTC. This gives the protein CASSPSLAGGSYEQYF. The whole variable domain, filled in from reference TRBV18 and TRBJ2-7, reads NAGVMQNPRHLVRRRGQEARLRCSPMKGHSHVYWYRQLPEEGLKFMVYLQKENIIDESGMPKERFSAEFPKEGPSILRIQQVVRGDSAAYFCASSPSLAGGSYEQYFGPGTRLTVT.

The rearrangement links TRBV6-1 to TRBJ2-5; tentatively, D is TRBD2 (7 bases). In germline, CDR1 is MNHNS, CDR2 SASEGT. The CDR3 runs 15 residues. V lost 6 bases and J 3 bases, leaving 17 bases between the germline ends. The CDR3 DNA reads TGTGCCAGCAGACGAGGTGGGGGGGCTGAAGAGACCCAGTACTTC. It yields the protein CASRRGGGAEETQYF.

This chain joins TRBV29-1 and TRBJ2-3; 9 bases agree with TRBD2. The V gene's germline CDR1 is SQVTM and CDR2 ANQGSEA. The V segment lost 1 base and the J segment 2 bases; nucleotides outside the gene matches: 10. The CDR3 is 17 amino acids. This CDR3 reads CSVEVSRLAAFTDTQYF. The CDR3, as DNA: TGCAGCGTTGAAGTGAGCCGACTAGCGGCGTTCACAGATACGCAGTATTTT.

This clone was recorded once. The V gene is TRBV7-9, the J gene TRBJ2-2; D remains unclear. The germline V and J ends were trimmed by 7 bases and 0 bases, with 6 bases remaining between them. Germline lookup yields CDR1 SEHNR and CDR2 FQNEAQ (reference sequence). CDR3 length: 13 amino acids. The DNA for the CDR3 is TGTGCCAGCACCACCACGAACACCGGGGAGCTGTTTTTT. This gives the protein CASTTTNTGELFF.

This rearrangement joins TRBV15 to TRBJ2-1; D uncertain. Deletions cut 1 base from V and 4 bases from J, with 8 bases between. Germline V CDR1 and CDR2: LNHNV, YYDKDF (reference sequence). The CDR3 runs to 14 residues. CDR3: CATSRVTEYNEQFF. Written as DNA, the CDR3 is TGTGCCACCAGCAGAGTTACCGAATACAATGAGCAGTTCTTC.

The CDR3 DNA reads TGTGCCAGCAGCTCACTAGCGGGAGGTGGCATTCAGTACTTC. Its protein product is CASSSLAGGGIQYF. The chain recombines TRBV7-2 with TRBJ2-4, with 12 bases aligning to TRBD2. Trimming cost V 4 bases and J 9 bases; bases outside gene matches: 4. The germline gives CDR1 SGHTA, CDR2 FQGNSA. The CDR3 runs to 14 residues.

The chain links TRBV6-5 to TRBJ1-1; D possibly corresponds to TRBD1 (5 bases). The CDR3 spans 12 residues. The V end lost 2 bases, the J end lost 4 bases, and 5 bases lay between the germline ends. CDR1 MNHEY and CDR2 SVGAGI come from the germline V gene. CDR3 DNA sequence: TGTGCCAGCAGTTACGGGGGCACTGAAGCTTTCTTT. Protein product: CASSYGGTEAFF.

The chain joins TRBV4-2 to TRBJ2-6; D remains unclear. CDR1 LGHNA and CDR2 YNFKEQ come from the germline V gene. The CDR3 is 20 amino acids. Deletions cut 1 base from V and 2 bases from J, with 21 bases between. CDR3 coding DNA: TGTGCCAGCAGCCAAGCCGTCGGTTCCCCACCCAGTGCTGGGGCCAACGTCCTGACTTTC. Encoded protein: CASSQAVGSPPSAGANVLTF.

The chain joins TRBV20-1 to TRBJ1-2; D is perhaps TRBD1 (5 bases). The CDR3 contains 11 residues. The germline CDR1 and CDR2 sequences are DFQATT and SNEGSKA (reference sequence). Trimming shortened V by 3 bases and J by 8 bases, and 10 bases separated the two germline ends. CDR3 sequence reads: CSAREGYGYTF. CDR3 sequence (DNA): TGCAGTGCTAGGGAGGGGTACGGCTACACCTTC.

This chain links TRBV5-1 with TRBJ2-5; D gene unclear. Deletions cut 4 bases from V and 5 bases from J, with 12 bases between. Germline values: CDR1 SGHRS, CDR2 YFSETQ. The CDR3 loop spans 13 amino acids. Here the CDR3 reads CASSPTLEETQYF. Written as DNA, the CDR3 is TGCGCCAGCAGCCCCACCCTGGAGGAGACCCAGTACTTC.

This chain links TRBV5-6 with TRBJ1-4; the match to TRBD1 covers 8 bases. The CDR3 is 15 amino acids. The germline V gene encodes CDR1 SGHDT and CDR2 YYEEEE. Trimming at V came to 3 bases and at J to 5 bases, leaving 6 bases not matched to a gene. The CDR3, as DNA: TGTGCCAGCAGCTCCTACAGGGGGGGAAATGAAAAACTGTTTTTT. The encoded protein is CASSSYRGGNEKLFF.

The chain has TRBV5-1 and TRBJ2-7; D not resolved. Germline CDR1 SGHRS, CDR2 YFSETQ. This CDR3 has 13 residues. Trimming took off 2 bases at V and 2 bases at J, with 8 bases between the two ends. The DNA for the CDR3 is TGCGCCAGCAGCTTTCCCGACACCTACGAGCAGTACTTC. This sequence encodes CASSFPDTYEQYF. The full variable domain, rest sourced from reference TRBV5-1 and TRBJ2-7, is KAGVTQTPRYLIKTRGQQVTLSCSPISGHRSVSWYQQTPGQGLQFLFEYFSETQRNKGNFPGRFSGRQFSNSRSEMNVSTLELGDSALYLCASSFPDTYEQYFGPGTRLTVT.

The chain recombines TRBV21-1 with TRBJ1-2. TRBV21-1 is listed as a pseudogene. This CDR3 comprises 13 residues. Here the CDR3 DNA reads TGTGCCAGCAGCATTCTGGAGGGCGGGGGCTACACCTTC. Protein product: CASSILEGGGYTF.

The chain recombines TRBV4-3 with TRBJ1-5; unclear D gene. The CDR3 sequence is 13 residues long. Germline assignment: CDR1 LGHNA and CDR2 YSLEER. The V end was cut by 0 bases, the J end by 9 bases, with 9 bases between. The DNA of the CDR3 is TGCGCCAGCAGCCAAGATCCCAGAGGGCCCCAGCATTTT. Amino acids: CASSQDPRGPQHF.

V gene TRBV6-6 combines with J gene TRBJ2-5; TRBD2 matches at 9 bases. This CDR3 has 11 amino acids. CDR1 is MNHNY and CDR2 is SVGAGI in the germline V gene (reference sequence). The CDR3 region has the DNA TGTGCTAGCGGGAGAGGCGAGACCCAGTACTTC. Its translation: CASGRGETQYF.

This clone was seen only a few times. This rearrangement joins TRBV30 to TRBJ1-5; no firm D call. The CDR3 runs to 12 residues. Germline V gene sequence: CDR1 GTSNPN, CDR2 SVGIG (reference sequence). Deletions cut 0 bases from V and 5 bases from J, with 5 bases between. The CDR3 here is CAWSVPYQPQHF. The DNA of the CDR3 is TGTGCCTGGAGTGTACCTTATCAGCCCCAGCATTTT. The variable domain in full, with the rest retrieved from reference TRBV30 and TRBJ1-5, is SQTIHQWPATLVQPVGSPLSLECTVEGTSNPNLYWYRQAAGRGLQLLFYSVGIGQISSEVPQNLSASRPQDRQFILSSKKLLLSDSGFYLCAWSVPYQPQHFGDGTRLSIL.

In its sample, this clone was seen a few times. This chain connects TRBV28 to TRBJ1-1, with D possibly being TRBD1 (6 bases). CDR3 length: 12 amino acids. V was pared by 8 bases and J by 5 bases, with 12 bases between. Germline lookup yields CDR1 MDHEN and CDR2 SYDVKM. CDR3 sequence reads: CASRGGLTEAFF. The CDR3 DNA reads TGTGCCAGCCGAGGGGGGCTTACTGAAGCTTTCTTT.

The genes are TRBV6-4 and TRBJ2-1; D is uncertain. Germline CDR1 is MRHNA and CDR2 is SNTAGT. This CDR3 has 13 amino acids. The ends were cut back, 5 bases at V and 8 bases at J, with 13 bases in the middle. The CDR3 here is CASSPDGVDEQFF. The CDR3 nucleotides read TGTGCCAGCAGTCCCGATGGGGTTGATGAGCAGTTCTTC.

The rearrangement joins TRBV2 to TRBJ2-7, with TRBD1 matching over 11 bases. Trimming cost V 6 bases and J 0 bases; bases outside gene matches: 10. This CDR3 region has 17 residues. Germline values: CDR1 SNHLY, CDR2 FYNNEI. The CDR3 sequence: CASSPGQGALDSYEQYF. The CDR3 region has the DNA TGTGCCAGCAGCCCTGGACAGGGGGCGTTGGACTCCTACGAGCAGTACTTC.